This T cell receptor beta chain is drawn from a study of T cells after posttransplantation cyclophosphamide. Points from the study as a whole: Donor CD8+ memory clones often dominated recipient blood repertoires at later times.

The CDR3 is made up of 13 amino acids. With V trimmed by 6 bases and J by 8 bases, 7 bases remained unmatched. Germline V gives CDR1 MNHEY, CDR2 SVGAGI. The data were produced by immunoSEQ multiplex PCR, yet TCRdb's version contains in-frame clones alone and is incomplete. The sample has 1,500 to 2,500 clones; 94% are singletons. On this clone itself: The antigen remains undetermined.

The chain joins TRBV6-5 to TRBJ2-1; TRBD1 matches 7 bases. The clonotype was recovered from a woman in her fifties or sixties in good health, CMV-negative, and a related stem cell transplant donor. Specimen: naive CD8+ T cells sorted from PBMCs. CDR3 in amino acids: CASSYGTVDEQFF. DNA for the CDR3: TGTGCCAGCAGCTACGGGACAGTCGATGAGCAGTTCTTC.